Listed here are 24 T cell receptor beta chains from one sample, sequenced in a study of blood T cell repertoires in COVID-19. The repertoire was sequenced with immunoSEQ multiplex PCR; TCRdb's copy has only in-frame clones and lacks some. The sample has about 360,000 clones; around nine tenths are singletons. The sample was peripheral blood. The source is a woman between 55 and 75 years old with COVID-19, enrolled during active disease.

This chain connects TRBV5-6 to TRBJ1-2, with a tentative D call TRBD1 (5 bases). Germline V gene sequence: CDR1 SGHDT, CDR2 YYEEEE. V lost 3 bases to trimming and J lost 3 bases, with 18 bases between them. There are 16 residues in the CDR3. Here the CDR3 reads CASSSAGGDQDYGYTF. DNA of the CDR3: TGTGCCAGCAGCTCCGCCGGAGGGGACCAGGACTATGGCTACACCTTC.

This clone was found once. This chain uses TRBV18 with TRBJ1-1; perhaps TRBD1 as D (5 bases). V was cut by 1 base and J by 4 bases, with 7 bases left in between. The CDR3 covers 13 residues. The germline CDR1 and CDR2 sequences are KGHSH and LQKENI. The CDR3 is CASSPQGLTEAFF. The CDR3 bases are TGTGCCAGCTCACCACAGGGGCTCACTGAAGCTTTCTTT. The whole variable domain, remainder taken from reference TRBV18 and TRBJ1-1, is NAGVMQNPRHLVRRRGQEARLRCSPMKGHSHVYWYRQLPEEGLKFMVYLQKENIIDESGMPKERFSAEFPKEGPSILRIQQVVRGDSAAYFCASSPQGLTEAFFGQGTRLTVV.

The rearrangement links TRBV5-8 to TRBJ2-1, with 8 bases matching TRBD1. V shed 1 base and J 7 bases; nucleotides not matched to a gene: 7. Germline CDR1 SGHTS, CDR2 YDEGEE. This CDR3 region has 15 residues. CDR3 region: CASSLNRQGKNEQFF. DNA of the CDR3: TGTGCCAGCAGCTTGAATCGACAGGGGAAGAATGAGCAGTTCTTC.

The chain joins TRBV9 to TRBJ2-7, with D maybe TRBD1 (5 bases). Germline V gives CDR1 SGDLS, CDR2 YYNGEE. This CDR3 contains 19 residues. The V end was cut by 0 bases, the J end by 3 bases, with 25 bases between. CDR3 loop: CASSVVRQGIIPSHYEQYF. The DNA for the CDR3 is TGTGCCAGCAGCGTAGTGCGCCAGGGAATCATCCCATCTCACTACGAGCAGTACTTC. Drawing the rest from reference TRBV9 and TRBJ2-7, the complete variable domain is DSGVTQTPKHLITATGQRVTLRCSPRSGDLSVYWYQQSLDQGLQFLIQYYNGEERAKGNILERFSAQQFPDLHSELNLSSLELGDSALYFCASSVVRQGIIPSHYEQYFGPGTRLTVT.

The chain has TRBV7-3 and TRBJ1-2; D might be TRBD1 (5 bases). The CDR3 spans 14 residues. From germline, CDR1 is SGHTA and CDR2 FQGTGA. Trimming shortened V by 1 base and J by 5 bases, and 11 bases separated the two germline ends. The CDR3 DNA is TGTGCCAGCAGCTTAAGTGCGGGGGAGTATGGCTACACCTTC. Encoded protein: CASSLSAGEYGYTF.

The CDR3 loop is CASSPDSTNTEAFF. CDR3 nucleotide sequence: TGTGCCAGCAGTCCTGACAGTACGAACACTGAAGCTTTCTTT. The chain has TRBV28 and TRBJ1-1; tentatively, D is TRBD1 (5 bases). Trimming stripped 5 bases from V and 1 base from J, with 11 bases between. Germline V gene data show CDR1 as MDHEN and CDR2 as SYDVKM. CDR3 length equals 14 residues. Looking up the rest from reference TRBV28 and TRBJ1-1 gives the full variable domain: DVKVTQSSRYLVKRTGEKVFLECVQDMDHENMFWYRQDPGLGLRLIYFSYDVKMKEKGDIPEGYSVSREKKERFSLILESASTNQTSMYLCASSPDSTNTEAFFGQGTRLTVV.

The gene calls are TRBV7-2 and TRBJ1-4; D might be TRBD1 (5 bases). The CDR3 spans 15 residues. V was cut by 1 base and J by 3 bases, with 9 bases left in between. In germline, CDR1 is SGHTA, CDR2 FQGNSA. The CDR3 bases are TGTGCCAGCAGCTTAGGTGGGGCCGCTAATGAAAAACTGTTTTTT. It translates to CASSLGGAANEKLFF.

The V gene is TRBV30, the J gene TRBJ2-3, with 9 bases matching TRBD1. Germline V gene data show CDR1 as GTSNPN and CDR2 as SVGIG (reference sequence). V was pared by 0 bases and J by 4 bases, with 11 bases of the junction left unmatched. This CDR3 spans 17 amino acids. The CDR3 region is CAWSVRTGAVWADTQYF. The CDR3 DNA sequence: TGTGCCTGGAGTGTCAGGACAGGGGCGGTGTGGGCAGATACGCAGTATTTT.

This chain's CDR3 is CASSQGDQETQYF. CDR3 DNA: TGTGCCAGCAGTCAGGGGGACCAAGAGACCCAGTACTTC. J is TRBJ2-5 and V is TRBV5-6; 7 positions match TRBD1. V shed 5 bases, J shed 0 bases, and the junction held 1 base outside the gene matches. Germline CDR1 reads SGHDT; CDR2 reads YYEEEE. This CDR3 is built from 13 residues.

The chain uses TRBV19 and TRBJ1-4; 7 bases line up with TRBD1. After removal of 4 bases from V and 8 bases from J, the junction contained 10 bases not matched to a gene. In germline, CDR1 is LNHDA, CDR2 SQIVND (reference sequence). The CDR3 is 15 amino acids. The DNA of the CDR3 is TGTGCCAGTAGTACCGGACAGTCAGGGGGAGAAAAACTGTTTTTT. Protein sequence: CASSTGQSGGEKLFF.

The J gene is TRBJ2-3, the V gene TRBV29-1; 7 bases are shared with TRBD2. J lost 3 bases, V lost 3 bases, and 9 bases had no gene match. The CDR3 has 15 amino acids. In germline, CDR1 is SQVTM, CDR2 ANQGSEA. This CDR3 is CSVDAGGSGTDTQYF. CDR3 DNA sequence: TGCAGCGTTGATGCCGGTGGTAGCGGGACAGATACGCAGTATTTT.

In its sample, this clone was seen a few times. J is TRBJ1-6 and V is TRBV11-2; D is perhaps TRBD1 (6 bases). Trimming removed 3 bases from V and 9 bases from J, with 15 bases in between. The V gene's germline CDR1 is SGHAT and CDR2 FQNNGV. The CDR3 has 15 amino acids. The CDR3 DNA follows: TGTGCCAGCAGCTTCCTAGGGGGTCTAGGTTCACCCCTCCACTTT. Residues: CASSFLGGLGSPLHF.

The DNA of the CDR3 is TGTGCCTGGAGAAGCGGGCTACGAACTGAAGCTTTCTTT. Its protein product is CAWRSGLRTEAFF. The chain joins TRBV30 to TRBJ1-1; D remains ambiguous. CDR1 is GTSNPN and CDR2 is SVGIG in the germline V gene (reference sequence). The V gene lost 3 bases and the J gene lost 5 bases, with 13 bases spanning the gap. The CDR3 extends over 13 amino acids.

The chain joins TRBV7-3 to TRBJ1-2, with D maybe TRBD1 (6 bases). CDR3 length equals 14 residues. V gave up 6 bases and J gave up 7 bases, with 18 bases separating them. CDR1 and CDR2 (germline): SGHTA, FQGTGA. The CDR3: CASRPEMGAGGYTF. The CDR3 nucleotides are TGTGCCAGCAGACCAGAGATGGGGGCAGGTGGCTACACCTTC.

In its sample, this clone was seen a few times. The chain carries TRBV27 and TRBJ2-1, with 14 bases aligning to TRBD2. Germline CDR1 reads MNHEY; CDR2 reads SMNVEV (reference sequence). Trimming removed 8 bases from V and 11 bases from J; junction bases left unmatched: 14. CDR3 length equals 16 residues. The chain's CDR3 is CASRAYGLAGGQQQFF. In DNA, the CDR3 is TGTGCCAGCCGAGCCTACGGACTAGCGGGGGGCCAACAGCAGTTCTTC.

The rearrangement joins TRBV9 to TRBJ1-2; 10 bases are shared with TRBD1. The CDR3 spans 15 residues. With V trimmed by 2 bases and J by 5 bases, 6 bases remained unmatched. Germline loops: CDR1 SGDLS, CDR2 YYNGEE. The CDR3 loop is CASSVSGTGEYGYTF. DNA of the CDR3: TGTGCCAGCAGCGTTTCCGGGACAGGGGAATATGGCTACACCTTC.

The chain uses TRBV12-3 or TRBV12-4 and TRBJ2-7; possibly TRBD1 for D (5 bases). This CDR3 region has 12 residues. The V end was cut by 5 bases, the J end by 2 bases, with 7 bases between. The CDR3 loop reads CASSVTAYEQYF. The CDR3 nucleotides read TGTGCCAGCAGTGTGACAGCCTACGAGCAGTACTTC.

The J gene is TRBJ2-1, the V gene TRBV7-2; D might be TRBD2 (5 bases). Trimming cost V 0 bases and J 4 bases, with 10 bases left between them. The V gene's germline CDR1 is SGHTA and CDR2 FQGNSA. This CDR3 contains 15 residues. Written as DNA, the CDR3 is TGTGCCAGCAGCTTAGCGTGGGGAGAGTACAATGAGCAGTTCTTC. This sequence encodes CASSLAWGEYNEQFF.

The chain recombines TRBV12-3 or TRBV12-4 with TRBJ2-2; 8 bases fit TRBD2. The CDR3 runs to 12 residues. Trimming cost V 7 bases and J 6 bases; bases outside gene matches: 1. The CDR3 DNA reads as TGTGCCAGCACGGGGGGGGCCGGGGAGCTGTTTTTT. Protein: CASTGGAGELFF.

The sample holds one count of this clone. The chain joins TRBV6-5 to TRBJ1-5; D is possibly TRBD1 (6 bases). Germline CDR1 MNHEY, CDR2 SVGAGI. V was cut by 5 bases and J by 6 bases, with 14 bases left in between. The CDR3 runs 14 residues. The CDR3 reads CASSRQVGAQPQHF. The CDR3 DNA follows: TGTGCCAGCAGTAGACAGGTGGGGGCTCAGCCCCAGCATTTT.

A single count supports this clone. The sample has other DNA sequences that encode this CDR3 too. The chain combines TRBV18 with TRBJ1-2, with 12 bases fitting TRBD1. This CDR3 spans 15 amino acids. Germline V gives CDR1 KGHSH, CDR2 LQKENI. The junction had 2 bases not matched to a gene; V was cut back by 3 bases and J by 3 bases. CDR3 in DNA: TGTGCCAGCTCACCGGGACAGGGGGCGGACTATGGCTACACCTTC. Its translation is CASSPGQGADYGYTF.

The chain joins TRBV18 to TRBJ2-5; D perhaps matches TRBD1 (6 bases). CDR1 is KGHSH and CDR2 is LQKENI in the germline V gene. Between the trimmed V and J ends, which lost 3 bases and 3 bases, there was a span of 11 bases. There are 14 residues in the CDR3. The CDR3 sequence: CASSPGTQKETQYF. CDR3 nucleotide sequence: TGTGCCAGCTCACCTGGGACACAGAAAGAGACCCAGTACTTC.

This sequence joins TRBV3-1 (or the pseudogene TRBV3-2) and TRBJ1-2, with a weak D call TRBD1 (5 bases). Germline CDR1 LGHDT, CDR2 YNNKEL (reference sequence). V dropped 0 bases and J dropped 8 bases, with 13 bases sitting between them. This CDR3 is built from 14 residues. Here the CDR3 reads CASSQESRASGYTF. The CDR3 region has the DNA TGTGCCAGCAGCCAAGAGTCCAGGGCCAGCGGCTACACCTTC.

The chain carries TRBV5-4 and TRBJ1-1; no clear D gene. The ends were cut back, 6 bases at V and 4 bases at J, with 13 bases in the middle. Germline CDR1 is SGHNT and CDR2 is YYREEE (reference sequence). This CDR3 contains 13 residues. The CDR3 region is CASNQVGSTEAFF. The DNA for the CDR3 is TGTGCCAGCAACCAGGTCGGGAGCACTGAAGCTTTCTTT.